These T cell receptor beta chains were read from a single sample in a study of blood T cell repertoires in COVID-19. Sequencing was performed with immunoSEQ multiplex PCR; in TCRdb, only in-frame clones are kept and a portion is missing. The table includes some 120,000 clones, about 83% detected once. Sequenced material: peripheral blood. The receptors stem from a man older than 75 with active or convalescent COVID-19. The CDR3 runs from the conserved cysteine through the conserved F or W. D genes are given only for firm matches. Clone size is given for some rows only: seen once, a few or many times, or a class if the clone is expanded.

v_call,clone_size,d_call,j_call,cdr3_aa,cdr3_nt
TRBV18,once,NA,TRBJ1-4,CASSPGRDEKLFF,TGTGCCAGCTCACCCGGCAGGGATGAAAAACTGTTTTTT
TRBV5-1,NA,TRBD1,TRBJ1-5,CASSPDRGSNQPQHF,TGCGCCAGCAGCCCCGACAGGGGCAGCAATCAGCCCCAGCATTTT
TRBV7-2,NA,TRBD1,TRBJ1-5,CASSALGQGLSNQPQHF,TGTGCCAGCAGCGCCCTGGGACAGGGGCTCTCCAATCAGCCCCAGCATTTT
TRBV5-5,once,TRBD1,TRBJ1-1,CASSARQGVGTEAFF,TGTGCCAGCAGCGCCCGACAGGGGGTGGGCACTGAAGCTTTCTTT
TRBV28,NA,NA,TRBJ1-2,CASSLSWYSPAINYGYTF,TGTGCCAGCAGTTTATCTTGGTACAGCCCAGCAATTAACTATGGCTACACCTTC
TRBV4-3,NA,TRBD1,TRBJ2-1,CASSRGQGSYNEQFF,TGCGCCAGCAGCCGGGGACAGGGGTCCTACAATGAGCAGTTCTTC
TRBV19,NA,NA,TRBJ1-6,CASSIGGWDSPLHF,TGTGCCAGTAGTATAGGGGGCTGGGATTCACCCCTCCACTTT
TRBV5-6,NA,NA,TRBJ2-1,CASSLGIANEQFF,TGTGCCAGCAGCTTGGGGATAGCCAATGAGCAGTTCTTC
TRBV7-7,NA,TRBD1,TRBJ2-5,CASSLGTGDYQETQYF,TGTGCCAGCAGCTTGGGGACAGGGGACTACCAAGAGACCCAGTACTTC
TRBV5-5,few,TRBD2,TRBJ2-3,CASRAGTSGTDTQYF,TGTGCCAGCAGAGCCGGGACTAGCGGCACAGATACGCAGTATTTT
TRBV9,NA,TRBD2,TRBJ2-1,CASSGKEGLAGGHNEQFF,TGTGCCAGCAGCGGGAAAGAGGGACTAGCGGGGGGTCACAATGAGCAGTTCTTC
TRBV11-1,NA,TRBD2,TRBJ2-7,CASSSRGGIYEQYF,TGTGCCAGCAGCTCCCGGGGGGGGATCTACGAGCAGTACTTC
TRBV6-5,NA,TRBD1,TRBJ1-2,CASSNTGTGLYGYTF,TGTGCCAGCAGTAACACCGGGACAGGCCTCTATGGCTACACCTTC
TRBV2,NA,NA,TRBJ1-6,CASRPEGSPLHF,TGTGCCAGCCGACCTGAGGGATCACCCCTCCACTTT
TRBV6-1,NA,NA,TRBJ1-2,CASSEAYAANYGYTF,TGTGCCAGCAGTGAAGCGTACGCGGCAAACTATGGCTACACCTTC
TRBV14,NA,NA,TRBJ1-5,CASSQSSGQPQHF,TGTGCCAGCAGCCAATCTTCCGGGCAGCCCCAGCATTTT
TRBV5-4,NA,NA,TRBJ1-4,CASQRSNEKLFF,TGTGCCAGCCAGAGGAGTAATGAAAAACTGTTTTTT
TRBV7-2,NA,NA,TRBJ1-4,CASSLSLNEKLFF,TGTGCCAGCAGCCTCTCCCTTAATGAAAAACTGTTTTTT
TRBV25-1,NA,NA,TRBJ1-3,CASSDLNAGNTIYF,TGTGCCAGCAGTGATTTAAATGCTGGAAACACCATATATTTT
TRBV5-1,NA,NA,TRBJ2-3,CASSLPSWGGETDTQYF,TGCGCCAGCAGCTTGCCCTCTTGGGGGGGCGAAACAGATACGCAGTATTTT
TRBV5-1,few,NA,TRBJ2-1,CASSSGGGRDNEQFF,TGCGCCAGCAGCTCCGGTGGGGGCCGGGACAATGAGCAGTTCTTC